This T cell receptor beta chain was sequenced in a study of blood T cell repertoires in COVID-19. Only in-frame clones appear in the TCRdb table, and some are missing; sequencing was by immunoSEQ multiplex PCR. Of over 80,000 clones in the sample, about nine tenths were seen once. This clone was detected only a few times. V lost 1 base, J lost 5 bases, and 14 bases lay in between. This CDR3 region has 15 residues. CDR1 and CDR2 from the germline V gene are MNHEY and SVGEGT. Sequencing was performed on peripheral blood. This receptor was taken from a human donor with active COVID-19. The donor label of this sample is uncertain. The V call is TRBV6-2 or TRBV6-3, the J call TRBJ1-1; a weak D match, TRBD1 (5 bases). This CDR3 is CASSYFGGGRTEAFF. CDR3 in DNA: TGTGCCAGCAGTTACTTCGGGGGGGGGAGGACTGAAGCTTTCTTT.